The clone carrying this T cell receptor (beta chain) has at least ten counts. The data belong to a study of T-cell reconstitution after alpha-beta-depleted transplantation in children. The CDR3 extends over 13 amino acids. Germline values: CDR1 SGHRS, CDR2 YFSETQ. V lost 5 bases to trimming and J lost 0 bases, with 6 bases between them. The authors prepared the TCRbeta library with unique molecular identifiers. Using its own MiXCR run on the PCR reads, TCRdb lists one record per CDR3 protein. This table has 450,000 to 600,000 distinct CDR3 sequences, approximately 20% appearing once. The sequence was obtained from a human donor who donated a stem cell graft to a child with acute lymphoblastic leukemia. Sequencing was performed on PBMCs from the stem cell graft donor, taken from the stem cell graft. V usage is TRBV5-1 and J usage is TRBJ1-3; unclear D gene. CDR3 residues: CASRQSSGNTIYF. The CDR3 nucleotides read TGCGCCAGCAGGCAGAGCTCTGGAAACACCATATATTTT.